This T cell receptor beta chain was profiled in a study of T cell responses to AZD1222 COVID-19 vaccine. The study's findings and limits: Mapped onto spike, vaccine-associated CD4 TCRs spanned it and were dominant at 160-218 and 743-854. White British ancestry dominated among donors, who included more females, and clonal diversity was possibly underestimated. Repertoires in all cases were sampled only once the peak T cell response had passed.

With respect to this clone: No antigen is known for it.

Generated by immunoSEQ multiplex PCR, the TCRdb table keeps only in-frame clones and is missing some. This table holds approximately 130,000 clones, 85% to 90% found once. V shed 4 bases and J shed 6 bases, with 16 bases lying between them. Germline lookup yields CDR1 SGHRS and CDR2 YFSETQ. This CDR3 contains 14 residues. The sample here was peripheral blood, taken on day 0 of AZD1222 vaccination. This clonotype was sampled from an adult in good health. This chain uses TRBV5-1 with TRBJ1-1; perhaps TRBD1 as D (5 bases). This CDR3 is CASSVNLGDPEAFF. CDR3 nucleotides: TGCGCCAGCAGCGTCAATCTAGGGGATCCTGAAGCTTTCTTT.